The next 9 T cell receptor beta chains were all read from a single sample in a study of a mutant IDH1 vaccine in newly diagnosed glioma. As for time point: week 23, last vaccination. Vaccinated patients received 300 ug of mutant IDH1 20-mer peptide per dose, with topical imiquimod. Their antigens are not known. The table came from immunoSEQ multiplex PCR; TCRdb's copy has only in-frame clones and leaves some out. The table lists about 29,000 clones, around 80% of them singletons. The sample was PBMCs, taken from a glioma patient whose treatment included an IDH1 peptide vaccine. The receptors derive from a woman in her late teens or twenties with glioma.

This chain links TRBV6-6 with TRBJ1-1; tentative D call: TRBD1 (6 bases). Trimming cost V 6 bases and J 5 bases, with 10 bases left between them. Germline CDR1 MNHNY, CDR2 SVGAGI (reference sequence). The CDR3 runs 12 residues. The CDR3 protein is CASRTGSTEAFF. CDR3 DNA: TGTGCCAGCAGAACAGGGTCAACTGAAGCTTTCTTT.

The chain uses TRBV11-3 and TRBJ2-1; no clear D gene. Deletions cut 3 bases from V and 5 bases from J, with 14 bases between. This CDR3 is 15 amino acids long. Per germline, CDR1 SGHNT and CDR2 YENEEA. CDR3 DNA: TGTGCCAGCAGCTTTGGGCAGGTGGGCAACAATGAGCAGTTCTTC. Its protein is CASSFGQVGNNEQFF. Full variable domain (outside the CDR3, taken from reference TRBV11-3 and TRBJ2-1): EAGVVQSPRYKIIEKKQPVAFWCNPISGHNTLYWYLQNLGQGPELLIRYENEEAVDDSQLPKDRFSAERLKGVDSTLKIQPAELGDSAVYLCASSFGQVGNNEQFFGPGTRLTVL.

The gene calls are TRBV10-2 and TRBJ1-2; no definite D call. Germline CDR1 reads WSHSY; CDR2 reads SAAADI. Trimming removed 7 bases at V and 5 bases at J, with 8 bases between. This CDR3 has 11 amino acids. CDR3 protein: CASIGGYGYTF. The CDR3 DNA is TGCGCCAGCATCGGTGGGTATGGCTACACCTTC.

With respect to this clone: One junction end does not reproduce the germline sequence, and a read error may be involved. The V and J genes are TRBV7-7 and TRBJ2-2; D not resolved. This CDR3 region has 16 residues. Germline-derived CDR1 and CDR2 are SSHAT and FNYEAQ (reference sequence). CDR3 in amino acids: CASSPSGGFNTGELFF. Here the CDR3 DNA reads TGTGCTAGCAGCCCGTCGGGCGGATTTAACACCGGGGAGCTGTTTTTT.

V gene TRBV9 combines with J gene TRBJ2-4; no reliable D call. In germline, CDR1 is SGDLS, CDR2 YYNGEE. The length of the CDR3 is 15 residues. Trimming took 3 bases from V and 3 from J, leaving 13 bases between them. This CDR3 reads CASSGVTVGKNIQYF. The CDR3 nucleotides read TGTGCCAGCAGCGGCGTCACGGTCGGCAAAAACATTCAGTACTTC.

This chain links TRBV6-1 with TRBJ2-5; D is possibly TRBD1 (5 bases). With 5 bases removed from V and 4 bases from J, the gap between germline ends came to 8 bases. Germline CDR1 reads MNHNS; CDR2 reads SASEGT. This CDR3 spans 12 amino acids. This CDR3 is CASSHTGETQYF. DNA for the CDR3: TGTGCCAGCAGTCACACAGGAGAGACCCAGTACTTC.

The rearrangement joins TRBV6-5 to TRBJ2-1, with 10 bases lining up with TRBD2. The ends lost 0 bases at V and 15 bases at J; junction bases unmatched: 14. The CDR3 has 16 amino acids. Germline CDR1 and CDR2: MNHEY and SVGAGI. DNA for the CDR3: TGTGCCAGCAGTTACTCACCTCAAGCGGGAGGGAGGTTACCGTTCTTC. It translates to CASSYSPQAGGRLPFF.

In nucleotides, the CDR3 is TGTGCCATACAACCCAGGGGGAGGAATGGCTACACCTTC. This gives the protein CAIQPRGRNGYTF. The V gene is TRBV15, the J gene TRBJ1-2, with 7 bases aligning to TRBD1. The trim removed 10 bases at V and 6 bases at J, leaving 11 bases unmatched. CDR3 length: 13 amino acids. Germline V CDR1 and CDR2: LNHNV, YYDKDF (reference sequence).

V gene TRBV2 combines with J gene TRBJ2-7; D is possibly TRBD2 (5 bases). V lost 2 bases and J lost 1, with 9 bases in between. CDR3 length: 14 amino acids. CDR1 is SNHLY, CDR2 FYNNEI, per germline. CDR3 in amino acids: CASSENWRSYEQYF. In DNA, the CDR3 is TGTGCCAGCAGTGAAAACTGGAGGTCCTACGAGCAGTACTTC.